This T cell receptor beta chain was recorded in a study of blood T cells in healthy people across ages. Study-wide points: In the absence of known donor CMV status, changes in expanded clonotypes were possibly confounded. Aged donors had fewer naive CD4+ cells and lower diversity than long-lived donors. As naive T cell percentage varied, TCR beta diversity correlated strongly with it.

A word on this clonotype: The antigen remains unidentified.

Donors were systemically healthy Caucasian individuals from Russia aged about 6 to 90 years. V shed 4 bases and J shed 8 bases, with 12 bases lying between them. CDR3 length equals 13 residues. CDR1 MNHEY and CDR2 SVGEGT come from the germline V gene. Using a J-beta primer mix together with a sample-barcoded 5' primer, a second PCR was run for roughly 7 to 11 cycles. Each CDR3 protein gets one entry after TCRdb re-called the 5' RACE reads with MiXCR. The table records 1.5 million to 2 million distinct CDR3 sequences, around 48% of them present only once. The receptor was isolated from a woman in her forties in good health. The J gene is TRBJ2-1, the V gene TRBV6-2 or TRBV6-3; tentative D call: TRBD2 (5 bases). The sequenced material came from blood. The CDR3 is CASSLLDRDEQFF. DNA of the CDR3: TGTGCCAGCAGTTTACTAGACCGGGATGAGCAGTTCTTC.